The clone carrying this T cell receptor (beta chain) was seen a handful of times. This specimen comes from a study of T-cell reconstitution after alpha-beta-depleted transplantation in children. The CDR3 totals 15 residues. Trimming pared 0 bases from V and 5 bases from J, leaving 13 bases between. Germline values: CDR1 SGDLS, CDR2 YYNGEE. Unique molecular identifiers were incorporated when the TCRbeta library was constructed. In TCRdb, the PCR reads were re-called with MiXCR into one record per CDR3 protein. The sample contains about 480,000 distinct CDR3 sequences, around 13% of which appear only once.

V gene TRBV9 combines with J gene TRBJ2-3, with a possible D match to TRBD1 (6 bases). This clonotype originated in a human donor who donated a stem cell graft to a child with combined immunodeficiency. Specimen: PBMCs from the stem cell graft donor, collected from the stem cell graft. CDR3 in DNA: TGTGCCAGCAGCGTAGAGCCAGGGGCTCAAGATACGCAGTATTTT. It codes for CASSVEPGAQDTQYF.